The 14 T cell receptor beta chains given below trace back to one sample, sequenced in a study of blood T cell dynamics during melanoma immunotherapy (dated by TCRdb to the early 2020s). This specimen's time point label, per the study, means: week 3, after first cycle of checkpoint inhibitor. The library was obtained by the immunoSEQ multiplex PCR assay. TCRdb holds this immuneACCESS table with in-frame rearrangements only. Some clones are missing; in checked studies, unresolved V genes explain under half, and the rest has no known cause. Across this sample there are fewer than 30,000 clones, with around four fifths seen only once. In total, the top ten clones hold 10% of the sample. Sample: blood, taken from a patient treated with checkpoint blockade. Source of these receptors: a human donor with melanoma.

The rearrangement links TRBV10-3 to TRBJ2-7, with TRBD2 matching over 10 bases. The CDR3 runs 14 residues. J lost 6 bases, V lost 4 bases, and 6 bases had no gene match. CDR1 and CDR2 from the germline V gene are ENHRY and SYGVKD. CDR3 nucleotides: TGTGCCATCAGTGGGGTGGGACTAGCGACCGAGCAGTACTTC. Protein: CAISGVGLATEQYF.

The chain employs TRBV19 and TRBJ2-7; D possibly uses TRBD1 or TRBD2 (7 bases each). Trimming stripped 7 bases from V and 2 bases from J, with 18 bases between. Germline V gene sequence: CDR1 LNHDA, CDR2 SQIVND (reference sequence). This CDR3 contains 15 residues. The CDR3 bases are TGTGCCAGTAAACTCAGGGGGGGGCCTACCTACGAGCAGTACTTC. Residues: CASKLRGGPTYEQYF.

This sequence joins TRBV5-1 and TRBJ1-2; tentative D call: TRBD1 (5 bases). V was trimmed by 4 bases and J by 7 bases, leaving 14 bases between them. The CDR3 totals 13 residues. CDR1 and CDR2 from the germline V gene are SGHRS and YFSETQ. The CDR3 spells CASSLEQESGYTF. As DNA, the CDR3 is TGCGCCAGCAGCCTTGAACAGGAATCTGGCTACACCTTC. The variable domain in full, completed from reference TRBV5-1 and TRBJ1-2, reads KAGVTQTPRYLIKTRGQQVTLSCSPISGHRSVSWYQQTPGQGLQFLFEYFSETQRNKGNFPGRFSGRQFSNSRSEMNVSTLELGDSALYLCASSLEQESGYTFGSGTRLTVV.

The CDR3: CASSRGQGGGETQYF. The DNA of the CDR3 is TGTGCCAGCAGTCGAGGACAGGGTGGAGGGGAGACCCAGTACTTC. V usage is TRBV7-9 and J usage is TRBJ2-5; TRBD1 agrees at 8 bases. The CDR3 consists of 15 residues. The germline CDR1 and CDR2 sequences are SEHNR and FQNEAQ (reference sequence). After removal of 6 bases from V and 5 bases from J, the junction contained 11 bases not matched to a gene. Drawing the rest from reference TRBV7-9 and TRBJ2-5, the complete variable domain is DTGVSQNPRHKITKRGQNVTFRCDPISEHNRLYWYRQTLGQGPEFLTYFQNEAQLEKSRLLSDRFSAERPKGSFSTLEIQRTEQGDSAMYLCASSRGQGGGETQYFGPGTRLLVL.

This clone was seen only once. The V call is TRBV5-1, the J call TRBJ1-5, with a possible D match to TRBD1 (5 bases). CDR1 is SGHRS, CDR2 YFSETQ, per germline. The CDR3 is 16 residues long. Trimming shortened V by 2 bases and J by 4 bases, and 16 bases separated the two germline ends. CDR3 amino acids: CASSLGAGRANQPQHF. CDR3 bases: TGCGCCAGCAGCTTAGGGGCCGGCAGGGCTAATCAGCCCCAGCATTTT. The full variable domain, with the rest looked up from reference TRBV5-1 and TRBJ1-5, is KAGVTQTPRYLIKTRGQQVTLSCSPISGHRSVSWYQQTPGQGLQFLFEYFSETQRNKGNFPGRFSGRQFSNSRSEMNVSTLELGDSALYLCASSLGAGRANQPQHFGDGTRLSIL.

The CDR3 loop reads CASNSGGPNEKLFF. In DNA form, the CDR3 reads TGTGCCAGCAACTCAGGGGGCCCTAATGAAAAACTGTTTTTT. This sequence joins TRBV9 and TRBJ1-4, with 8 bases identical to TRBD1. Looked up from germline, CDR1 is SGDLS and CDR2 is YYNGEE. V lost 6 bases and J lost 3; bases outside the gene matches: 4. This CDR3 spans 14 amino acids.

The chain joins TRBV5-1 to TRBJ2-7; a possible D gene is TRBD1 (5 bases). The CDR3 contains 12 residues. V lost 1 base, J lost 3 bases, and 5 bases lay in between. Germline assignment: CDR1 SGHRS and CDR2 YFSETQ. The CDR3 loop reads CASSLQGYEQYF. In DNA form, the CDR3 reads TGCGCCAGCAGCTTGCAGGGCTACGAGCAGTACTTC. Drawing the rest from reference TRBV5-1 and TRBJ2-7, the complete variable domain is KAGVTQTPRYLIKTRGQQVTLSCSPISGHRSVSWYQQTPGQGLQFLFEYFSETQRNKGNFPGRFSGRQFSNSRSEMNVSTLELGDSALYLCASSLQGYEQYFGPGTRLTVT.

This rearrangement joins TRBV6-4 to TRBJ1-1; TRBD1 aligns across 10 bases. The CDR3 sequence is 14 residues long. Unmatched junction bases numbered 3, after V lost 2 bases and J lost 6 bases. Germline V gene data show CDR1 as MRHNA and CDR2 as SNTAGT. CDR3 in amino acids: CASSDTGQGAEAFF. The CDR3, as DNA: TGTGCCAGCAGTGACACCGGACAGGGGGCTGAAGCTTTCTTT.

This chain uses TRBV7-2 with TRBJ1-1; D gene ambiguous. The CDR3 spans 15 residues. Trimming took off 1 base at V and 6 bases at J, with 15 bases between the two ends. CDR1 and CDR2 from the germline V gene are SGHTA and FQGNSA. CDR3 amino acids: CASSLVEHSSSEAFF. The CDR3 DNA reads TGTGCCAGCAGCTTAGTAGAGCACAGCTCATCTGAAGCTTTCTTT.

V is TRBV5-4 and J is TRBJ1-2, with TRBD1 matching over 11 bases. From germline, CDR1 is SGHNT and CDR2 YYREEE (reference sequence). V lost 4 bases, J lost 8 bases, and 10 bases stayed unmatched. The CDR3 runs to 15 residues. Here the CDR3 reads CASSTGTGGKQGYTF. CDR3 bases: TGTGCCAGCAGCACGGGGACAGGGGGTAAGCAGGGCTACACCTTC.

This clone was detected only once. The V call is TRBV19, the J call TRBJ2-6, with D possibly matching TRBD1 (6 bases). The CDR3 has 14 amino acids. Germline CDR1 LNHDA, CDR2 SQIVND (reference sequence). V was pared by 8 bases and J by 4 bases, with 12 bases between. CDR3 DNA sequence: TGTGCCAGTTCTACAGGGAGAGGGGCCAACGTCCTGACTTTC. Protein sequence: CASSTGRGANVLTF.

This chain joins TRBV7-9 and TRBJ2-5; 8 bases match TRBD1. The V gene's germline CDR1 is SEHNR and CDR2 FQNEAQ (reference sequence). Trimming removed 11 bases from V and 7 bases from J; junction bases left unmatched: 12. The CDR3 has 13 amino acids. The CDR3 coding sequence is TGTGCCTCTAGCACGACAGGGGCGACGACCCAGTACTTC. Translated: CASSTTGATTQYF.

This chain connects TRBV29-1 to TRBJ2-5; 9 positions agree with TRBD2. V lost 4 bases, J lost 5 bases, and 8 bases stayed unmatched. This CDR3 contains 14 residues. Germline V gives CDR1 SQVTM, CDR2 ANQGSEA. Here the CDR3 reads CSVVGTSHRETQYF. The CDR3 DNA reads TGCAGCGTTGTCGGGACTAGCCACCGGGAGACCCAGTACTTC.

This sequence joins TRBV7-6 and TRBJ2-7; the D gene could be TRBD1 or TRBD2 (5 bases each). V was shortened by 2 bases and J by 2 bases, with 10 bases between the two germline ends. The CDR3 is 14 residues long. CDR1 and CDR2 (germline): SGHVS, FNYEAQ. The CDR3 here is CASSLNEGPYEQYF. Written as DNA, the CDR3 is TGTGCCAGCAGCTTAAATGAGGGGCCCTACGAGCAGTACTTC.